This entry features one T cell receptor beta chain sequence. The source of the sample is a study of T cell changes during pregnancy in multiple sclerosis. The germline CDR1 and CDR2 sequences are SNHLY and FYNNEI. The length of the CDR3 is 15 residues. V shed 10 bases and J 0 bases; nucleotides not matched to a gene: 12. The method was immunoSEQ multiplex PCR; TCRdb's version includes in-frame clones alone and lacks a portion of them. Altogether 90,000 to 100,000 clones are present, roughly nine tenths being singletons, with the ten largest covering roughly 2%. This clonotype was sampled from a female donor in good health, enrolled as a control in a pregnancy study. The chain uses TRBV2 and TRBJ2-7; 7 bases agree with TRBD2. The sample was peripheral blood, taken after pregnancy. The CDR3 region is CATDTSAGLSYEQYF. The CDR3 DNA reads TGTGCCACCGATACTTCAGCGGGGCTCTCCTACGAGCAGTACTTC.